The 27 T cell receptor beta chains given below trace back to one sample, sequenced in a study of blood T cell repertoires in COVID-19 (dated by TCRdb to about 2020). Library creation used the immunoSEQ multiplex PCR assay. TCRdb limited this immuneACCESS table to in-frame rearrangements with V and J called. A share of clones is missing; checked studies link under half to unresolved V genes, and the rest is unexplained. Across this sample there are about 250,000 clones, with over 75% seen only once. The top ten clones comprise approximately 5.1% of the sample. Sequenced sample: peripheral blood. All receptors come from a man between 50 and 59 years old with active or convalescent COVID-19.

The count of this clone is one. The CDR3, as DNA: TGTGCCAGCAGTCGGACCGGGGAACTGTTTTTT. It codes for CASSRTGELFF. This chain joins TRBV2 and TRBJ1-4; D ambiguous. CDR3 length: 11 amino acids. Germline-derived CDR1 and CDR2 are SNHLY and FYNNEI. Trimming took 5 bases from V and 12 from J, leaving 10 bases between them. Drawing the rest from reference TRBV2 and TRBJ1-4, the complete variable domain is EPEVTQTPSHQVTQMGQEVILRCVPISNHLYFYWYRQILGQKVEFLVSFYNNEISEKSEIFDDQFSVERPDGSNFTLKIRSTKLEDSAMYFCASSRTGELFFGSGTQLSVL.

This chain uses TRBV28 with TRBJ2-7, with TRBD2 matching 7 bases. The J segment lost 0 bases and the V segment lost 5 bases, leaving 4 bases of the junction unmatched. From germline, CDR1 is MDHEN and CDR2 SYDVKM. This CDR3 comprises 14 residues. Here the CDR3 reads CASSRWGGSYEQYF. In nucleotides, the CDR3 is TGTGCCAGCAGTAGATGGGGGGGCTCCTACGAGCAGTACTTC.

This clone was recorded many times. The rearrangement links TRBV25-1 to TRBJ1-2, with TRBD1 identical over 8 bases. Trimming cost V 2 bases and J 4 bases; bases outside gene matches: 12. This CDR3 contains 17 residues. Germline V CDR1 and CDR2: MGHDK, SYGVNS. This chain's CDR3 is CASSETPTGAQFYGYTF. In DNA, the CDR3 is TGTGCCAGCAGTGAAACGCCGACAGGGGCGCAATTCTATGGCTACACCTTC.

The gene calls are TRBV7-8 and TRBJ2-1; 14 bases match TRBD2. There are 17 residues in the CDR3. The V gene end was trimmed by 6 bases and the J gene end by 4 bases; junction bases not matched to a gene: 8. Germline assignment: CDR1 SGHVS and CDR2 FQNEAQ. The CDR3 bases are TGTGCCAGCAGTCCAGGACTAGCGGGAGGTCCGTACAATGAGCAGTTCTTC. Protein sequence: CASSPGLAGGPYNEQFF.

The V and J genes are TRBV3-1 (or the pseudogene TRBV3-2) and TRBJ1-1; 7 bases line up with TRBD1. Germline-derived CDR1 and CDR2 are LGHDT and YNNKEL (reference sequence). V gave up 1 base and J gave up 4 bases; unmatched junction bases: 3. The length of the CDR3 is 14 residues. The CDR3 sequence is CASSQAHRGTEAFF. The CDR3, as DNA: TGTGCCAGCAGCCAAGCGCACAGGGGCACTGAAGCTTTCTTT.

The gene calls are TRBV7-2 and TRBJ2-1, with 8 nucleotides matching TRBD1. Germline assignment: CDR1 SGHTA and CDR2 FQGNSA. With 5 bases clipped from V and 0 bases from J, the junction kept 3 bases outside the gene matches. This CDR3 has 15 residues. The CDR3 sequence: CASSTGQGSYNEQFF. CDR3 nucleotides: TGTGCCAGCAGCACCGGACAGGGCTCCTACAATGAGCAGTTCTTC.

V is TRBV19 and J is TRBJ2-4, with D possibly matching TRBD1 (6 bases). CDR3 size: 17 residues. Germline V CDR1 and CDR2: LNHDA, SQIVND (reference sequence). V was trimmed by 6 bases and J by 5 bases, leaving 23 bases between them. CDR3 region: CASSPRTPGQRENIQYF. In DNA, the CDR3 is TGTGCCAGTAGCCCTAGAACCCCTGGACAGAGGGAAAACATTCAGTACTTC.

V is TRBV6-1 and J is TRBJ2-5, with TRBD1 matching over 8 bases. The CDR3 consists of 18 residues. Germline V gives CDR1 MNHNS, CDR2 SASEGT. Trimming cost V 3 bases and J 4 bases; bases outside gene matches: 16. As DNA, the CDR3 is TGTGCCAGCAGTGATCCCCTGGTCCACGTCAGGGGGCGAGAGACCCAGTACTTC. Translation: CASSDPLVHVRGRETQYF.

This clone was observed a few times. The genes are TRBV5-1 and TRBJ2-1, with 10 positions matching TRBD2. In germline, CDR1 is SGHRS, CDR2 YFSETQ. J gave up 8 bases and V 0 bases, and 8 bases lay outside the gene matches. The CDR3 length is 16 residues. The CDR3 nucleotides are TGCGCCAGCAGCTTGGTTCCTAGCGGGAGTAAAGATGAGCAGTTCTTC. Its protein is CASSLVPSGSKDEQFF.

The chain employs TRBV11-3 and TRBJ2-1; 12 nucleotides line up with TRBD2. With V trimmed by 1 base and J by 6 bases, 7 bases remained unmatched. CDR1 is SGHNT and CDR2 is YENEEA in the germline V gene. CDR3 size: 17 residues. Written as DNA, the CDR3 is TGTGCCAGCAGCTTAGCGGCTAGCGGGAGGGCTAGCAATGAGCAGTTCTTC. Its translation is CASSLAASGRASNEQFF.

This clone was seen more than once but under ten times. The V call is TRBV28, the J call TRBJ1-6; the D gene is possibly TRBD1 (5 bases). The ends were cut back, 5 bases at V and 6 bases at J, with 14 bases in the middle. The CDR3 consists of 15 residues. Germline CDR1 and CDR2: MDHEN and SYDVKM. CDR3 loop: CASSAPTVGNSPLHF. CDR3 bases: TGTGCCAGCAGTGCGCCGACAGTGGGTAATTCACCCCTCCACTTT.

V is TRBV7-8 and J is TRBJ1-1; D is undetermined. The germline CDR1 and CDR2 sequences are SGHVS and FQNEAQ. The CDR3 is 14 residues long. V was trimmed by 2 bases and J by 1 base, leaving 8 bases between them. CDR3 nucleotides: TGTGCCAGCAGCTTATTAGATGGGAACACTGAAGCTTTCTTT. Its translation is CASSLLDGNTEAFF.

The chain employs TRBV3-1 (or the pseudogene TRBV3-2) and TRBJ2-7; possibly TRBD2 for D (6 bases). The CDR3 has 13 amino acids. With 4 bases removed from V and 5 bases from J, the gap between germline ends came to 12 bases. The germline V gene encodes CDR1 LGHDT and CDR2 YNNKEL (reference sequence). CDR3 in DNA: TGTGCCAGCAGCCCACTTTGGGAGGACGAGCAGTACTTC. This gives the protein CASSPLWEDEQYF.

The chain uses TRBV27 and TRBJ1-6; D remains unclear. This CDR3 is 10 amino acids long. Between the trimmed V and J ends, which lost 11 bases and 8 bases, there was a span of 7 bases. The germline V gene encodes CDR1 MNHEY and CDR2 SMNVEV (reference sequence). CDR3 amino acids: CAPRYSPLHF. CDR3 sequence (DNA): TGTGCCCCCAGGTATTCACCCCTCCACTTT.

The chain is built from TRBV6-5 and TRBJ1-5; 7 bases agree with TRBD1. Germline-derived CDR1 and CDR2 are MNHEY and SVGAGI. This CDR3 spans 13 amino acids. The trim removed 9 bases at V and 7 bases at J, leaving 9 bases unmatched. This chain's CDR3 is CASHQGGSQPQHF. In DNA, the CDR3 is TGTGCCAGTCACCAGGGGGGAAGCCAGCCCCAGCATTTT.

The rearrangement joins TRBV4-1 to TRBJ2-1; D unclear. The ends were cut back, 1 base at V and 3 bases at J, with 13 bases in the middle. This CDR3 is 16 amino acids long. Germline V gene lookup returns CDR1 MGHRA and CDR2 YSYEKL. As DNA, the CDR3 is TGCGCCAGCAGCCAAGCCGCCCCGGGTAGCTACAATGAGCAGTTCTTC. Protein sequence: CASSQAAPGSYNEQFF.

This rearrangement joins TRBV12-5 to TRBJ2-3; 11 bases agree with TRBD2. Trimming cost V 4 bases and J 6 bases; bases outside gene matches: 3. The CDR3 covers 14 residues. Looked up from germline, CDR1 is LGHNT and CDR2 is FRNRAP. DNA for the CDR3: TGTGCTAGTGGTTCTGTAGCGGGAGGGGATACGCAGTATTTT. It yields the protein CASGSVAGGDTQYF.

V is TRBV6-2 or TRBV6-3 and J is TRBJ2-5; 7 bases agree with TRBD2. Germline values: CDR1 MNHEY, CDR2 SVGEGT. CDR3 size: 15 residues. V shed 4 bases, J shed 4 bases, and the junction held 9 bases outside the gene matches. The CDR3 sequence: CASSFGRERRETQYF. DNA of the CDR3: TGTGCCAGCAGTTTCGGGCGGGAGAGACGAGAGACCCAGTACTTC.

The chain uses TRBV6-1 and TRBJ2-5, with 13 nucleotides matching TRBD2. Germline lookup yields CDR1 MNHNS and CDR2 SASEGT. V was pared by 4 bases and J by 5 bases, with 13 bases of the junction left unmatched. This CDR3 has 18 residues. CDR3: CASSAGTSGKGGGETQYF. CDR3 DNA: TGTGCCAGCAGTGCCGGGACTAGCGGGAAAGGGGGTGGGGAGACCCAGTACTTC.

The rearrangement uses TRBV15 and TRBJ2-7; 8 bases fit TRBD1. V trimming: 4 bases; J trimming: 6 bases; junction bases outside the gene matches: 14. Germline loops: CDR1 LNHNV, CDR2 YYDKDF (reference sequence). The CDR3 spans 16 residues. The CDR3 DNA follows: TGTGCCACCAGCAAAACTTTAGGACAGGGAGGATCCGAGCAGTACTTC. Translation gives CATSKTLGQGGSEQYF.

CDR3 in amino acids: CAWSTGGSGDTQYF. CDR3 nucleotides: TGTGCCTGGAGTACCGGAGGGAGCGGAGATACGCAGTATTTT. The chain combines TRBV30 with TRBJ2-3; D might be TRBD2 (6 bases). V was cut by 2 bases and J by 5 bases, with 14 bases left in between. The CDR3 extends over 14 amino acids. CDR1 is GTSNPN and CDR2 is SVGIG in the germline V gene (reference sequence).

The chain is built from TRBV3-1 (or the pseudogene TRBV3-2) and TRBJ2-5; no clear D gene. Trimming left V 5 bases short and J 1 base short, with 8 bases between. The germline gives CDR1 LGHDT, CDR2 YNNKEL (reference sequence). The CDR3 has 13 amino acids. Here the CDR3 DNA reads TGTGCCAGCAGCTCTAGTAGCCAAGAGACCCAGTACTTC. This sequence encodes CASSSSSQETQYF.

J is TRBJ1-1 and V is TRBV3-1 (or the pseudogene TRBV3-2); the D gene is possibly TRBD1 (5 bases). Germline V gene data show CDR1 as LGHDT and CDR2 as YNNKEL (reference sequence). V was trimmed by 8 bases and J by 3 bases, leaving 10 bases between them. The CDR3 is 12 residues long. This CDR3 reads CASRGVHTEAFF. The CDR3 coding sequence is TGTGCCAGCCGGGGGGTCCACACTGAAGCTTTCTTT.

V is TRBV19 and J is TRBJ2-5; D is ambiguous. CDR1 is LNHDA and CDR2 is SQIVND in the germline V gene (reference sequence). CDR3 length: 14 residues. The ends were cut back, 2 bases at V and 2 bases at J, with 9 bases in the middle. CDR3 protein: CASSILPGQETQYF. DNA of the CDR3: TGTGCCAGTAGTATACTCCCGGGTCAAGAGACCCAGTACTTC. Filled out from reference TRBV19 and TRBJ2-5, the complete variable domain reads DGGITQSPKYLFRKEGQNVTLSCEQNLNHDAMYWYRQDPGQGLRLIYYSQIVNDFQKGDIAEGYSVSREKKESFPLTVTSAQKNPTAFYLCASSILPGQETQYFGPGTRLLVL.

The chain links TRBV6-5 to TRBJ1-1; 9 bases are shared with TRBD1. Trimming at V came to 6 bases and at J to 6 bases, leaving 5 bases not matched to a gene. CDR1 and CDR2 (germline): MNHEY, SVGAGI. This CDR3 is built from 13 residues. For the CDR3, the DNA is TGTGCCAGCAGGATGACAGGGGGTCCTGAAGCTTTCTTT. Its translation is CASRMTGGPEAFF.

Here the CDR3 DNA reads TGCGCCAGCAGCTCCCTTTCGGATGAGCAGTTCTTC. It is translated as CASSSLSDEQFF. The V call is TRBV5-1, the J call TRBJ2-1; D gene ambiguous. The germline CDR1 and CDR2 sequences are SGHRS and YFSETQ. The CDR3 runs to 12 residues. V gave up 3 bases and J gave up 8 bases, with 9 bases separating them.

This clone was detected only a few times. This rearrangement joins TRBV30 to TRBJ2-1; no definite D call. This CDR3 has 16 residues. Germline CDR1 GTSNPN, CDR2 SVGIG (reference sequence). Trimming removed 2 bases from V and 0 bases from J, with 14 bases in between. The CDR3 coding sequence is TGTGCCTGGAGTCCCCTCGACGCGGCCTCCTACAATGAGCAGTTCTTC. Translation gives CAWSPLDAASYNEQFF.